A selection of T cell receptor beta chains follows, all from one sample in a study of CD8 T cells in ankylosing spondylitis. TCRdb re-called the 5' RACE reads with MiXCR, one entry per CDR3 protein. The sample yields about 330,000 distinct CDR3 sequences, around 8% seen once. The sequenced material came from blood, either unsorted or a sorted T cell fraction (not recorded which). These receptors were collected from a male donor with ankylosing spondylitis. CDR3s include the opening cysteine and the closing phenylalanine or tryptophan. Fields, in order: V gene, clone size, CDR3 length, J gene, D gene, CDR3 DNA, CDR3 protein. A D gene is named only where the DNA matches it firmly. A row's size may be missing; if present it is once, few, many or a size class.

V gene: TRBV5-1
clone size: few
CDR3 length: 19
J gene: TRBJ2-1
D gene: TRBD2
CDR3 DNA: TGCGCCAGCAGACCTTTGCGGACTAGCGGGGTGAGCTCCTACAATGAGCAGTTCTTC
CDR3 protein: CASRPLRTSGVSSYNEQFF

V gene: TRBV4-2
clone size: few
CDR3 length: 18
J gene: TRBJ2-3
D gene: TRBD2
CDR3 DNA: TGTGCCAGCAGCCAAGACCAGCGGGAGGGCCTTAGCACAGATACGCAGTATTTT
CDR3 protein: CASSQDQREGLSTDTQYF

V gene: TRBV14
clone size: many
CDR3 length: 12
J gene: TRBJ2-1
D gene: -
CDR3 DNA: TGTGCCAGCAGCCCCCTAGAGTATGAGCAGTTCTTC
CDR3 protein: CASSPLEYEQFF

V gene: TRBV29-1
clone size: many
CDR3 length: 15
J gene: TRBJ2-7
D gene: -
CDR3 DNA: TGCAGCGTTGAGGAACTAGCTTATCCTTCCTACGAGCAGTACTTC
CDR3 protein: CSVEELAYPSYEQYF

V gene: TRBV6-4
clone size: -
CDR3 length: 15
J gene: TRBJ2-7
D gene: -
CDR3 DNA: TGTGCCAGCAGTCAGGAGGTGGGGAATACCTACGAGCAGTACTTC
CDR3 protein: CASSQEVGNTYEQYF

V gene: TRBV5-1
clone size: many
CDR3 length: 15
J gene: TRBJ2-6
D gene: -
CDR3 DNA: TGCGCCAGCGGAAGACAGGACTCTGGGGCCAACGTCCTGACTTTC
CDR3 protein: CASGRQDSGANVLTF

V gene: TRBV12-3/TRBV12-4
clone size: few
CDR3 length: 15
J gene: TRBJ1-2
D gene: -
CDR3 DNA: TGTGCCAGCAGTTTAGGCAGGGTCCGTAACTATGGCTACACCTTC
CDR3 protein: CASSLGRVRNYGYTF

V gene: TRBV12-3/TRBV12-4
clone size: -
CDR3 length: 14
J gene: TRBJ1-1
D gene: -
CDR3 DNA: TGTGCCAGCAGAAGGCAGGGGATGGGCACTGAAGCTTTCTTT
CDR3 protein: CASRRQGMGTEAFF

V gene: TRBV11-1
clone size: few
CDR3 length: 13
J gene: TRBJ1-1
D gene: -
CDR3 DNA: TGTGCCAGCAGCTTACTCCAGACCACTGAAGCTTTCTTT
CDR3 protein: CASSLLQTTEAFF

V gene: TRBV5-6
clone size: many
CDR3 length: 16
J gene: TRBJ2-3
D gene: TRBD2
CDR3 DNA: TGTGCCAGCAGCTTCCCGACTAGCGGGGGCACAGATACGCAGTATTTT
CDR3 protein: CASSFPTSGGTDTQYF

V gene: TRBV5-1
clone size: few
CDR3 length: 15
J gene: TRBJ2-1
D gene: TRBD2
CDR3 DNA: TGCGCCAGCAGCCCATGGACTAGCGGGAGAGATGAGCAGTTCTTC
CDR3 protein: CASSPWTSGRDEQFF

V gene: TRBV27
clone size: many
CDR3 length: 15
J gene: TRBJ2-7
D gene: TRBD2
CDR3 DNA: TGTGCCAGCAGTTTGCTACCGGGACTAGTCTACGAGCAGTACTTC
CDR3 protein: CASSLLPGLVYEQYF

V gene: TRBV5-1
clone size: -
CDR3 length: 16
J gene: TRBJ2-1
D gene: -
CDR3 DNA: TGCGCCAGCAGCTTGAGATCGGCACTCTCCTACAATGAGCAGTTCTTC
CDR3 protein: CASSLRSALSYNEQFF

V gene: TRBV3-1
clone size: many
CDR3 length: 15
J gene: TRBJ2-1
D gene: -
CDR3 DNA: TGTGCCAGCAGCCGTAGCCGGGGAGTGGTCGATGAGCAGTTCTTC
CDR3 protein: CASSRSRGVVDEQFF

V gene: TRBV24-1
clone size: few
CDR3 length: 16
J gene: TRBJ2-5
D gene: -
CDR3 DNA: TGTGCCACCAGTGACAAGGACAGCCCGTACCAAGAGACCCAGTACTTC
CDR3 protein: CATSDKDSPYQETQYF

V gene: TRBV6-5
clone size: -
CDR3 length: 13
J gene: TRBJ2-7
D gene: -
CDR3 DNA: TGTGCCAGCAGTTTTGACAGGACGGGCGAGCAGTACTTC
CDR3 protein: CASSFDRTGEQYF

V gene: TRBV4-1
clone size: -
CDR3 length: 13
J gene: TRBJ1-5
D gene: -
CDR3 DNA: TGCGCCAGCAGCCAGGAGGGATTTCAGCCCCAGCATTTT
CDR3 protein: CASSQEGFQPQHF

V gene: TRBV20-1
clone size: -
CDR3 length: 14
J gene: TRBJ2-7
D gene: TRBD1
CDR3 DNA: TGCAGTGCTAACCGGGACAGGGGTACCTACGAGCAGTACTTC
CDR3 protein: CSANRDRGTYEQYF

V gene: TRBV11-3
clone size: -
CDR3 length: 13
J gene: TRBJ2-1
D gene: -
CDR3 DNA: TGTGCCAGCAGCTCCGCGTTCGCTTTTGAGCAGTTCTTC
CDR3 protein: CASSSAFAFEQFF

V gene: TRBV7-3
clone size: few
CDR3 length: 15
J gene: TRBJ2-1
D gene: -
CDR3 DNA: TGTGCCAGCTGTCCCAGCGGTAACTCCTACAATGAGCAGTTCTTC
CDR3 protein: CASCPSGNSYNEQFF

V gene: TRBV20-1
clone size: -
CDR3 length: 15
J gene: TRBJ2-7
D gene: TRBD1
CDR3 DNA: TGCAGTGCTAGAGGCGGGACAGGGGGCAACTACGAGCAGTACTTC
CDR3 protein: CSARGGTGGNYEQYF

V gene: TRBV29-1
clone size: few
CDR3 length: 10
J gene: TRBJ1-2
D gene: -
CDR3 DNA: TGCAGCGTTGGGGGTAGCGGCTACACCTTC
CDR3 protein: CSVGGSGYTF

V gene: TRBV6-5
clone size: few
CDR3 length: 12
J gene: TRBJ1-4
D gene: -
CDR3 DNA: TGTGCCAGCAGGGGGGGAAATGAAAAACTGTTTTTT
CDR3 protein: CASRGGNEKLFF

V gene: TRBV20-1
clone size: many
CDR3 length: 14
J gene: TRBJ2-1
D gene: TRBD2
CDR3 DNA: TGCAGTGCTACTCCGGCACTAGCGTCTCATGAGCAGTTCTTC
CDR3 protein: CSATPALASHEQFF

V gene: TRBV7-9
clone size: -
CDR3 length: 11
J gene: TRBJ2-4
D gene: -
CDR3 DNA: TGTGCCAGCGGCCGGGAAAACATTCAGTACTTC
CDR3 protein: CASGRENIQYF

V gene: TRBV5-6
clone size: -
CDR3 length: 15
J gene: TRBJ2-7
D gene: TRBD2
CDR3 DNA: TGTGCCAGCAGTCCTAGCGGGAGGTTCGAGTCCGAGCAGTACTTC
CDR3 protein: CASSPSGRFESEQYF

V gene: TRBV5-1
clone size: many
CDR3 length: 14
J gene: TRBJ1-5
D gene: -
CDR3 DNA: TGTGCCAGCAGTCCCGGGACTGGCAATCAGCCCCAGCATTTT
CDR3 protein: CASSPGTGNQPQHF

V gene: TRBV4-3
clone size: -
CDR3 length: 16
J gene: TRBJ2-1
D gene: -
CDR3 DNA: TGCGCCAGCAGCCAAGACGGGGACCCCTCCTACAATGAGCAGTTCTTC
CDR3 protein: CASSQDGDPSYNEQFF

V gene: TRBV27
clone size: few
CDR3 length: 15
J gene: TRBJ1-5
D gene: -
CDR3 DNA: TGTGCCAGCAGTTCCTACAAGGAGAGCAATCAGCCCCAGCATTTT
CDR3 protein: CASSSYKESNQPQHF

V gene: TRBV5-1
clone size: -
CDR3 length: 15
J gene: TRBJ2-7
D gene: -
CDR3 DNA: TGCGCCAGCAGCTTGGTACCCGCGTCCACCTACGAGCAGTACTTC
CDR3 protein: CASSLVPASTYEQYF

V gene: TRBV2
clone size: few
CDR3 length: 14
J gene: TRBJ2-2
D gene: -
CDR3 DNA: TGTGCCAGCAGTTTCTACGGACAGACCGGGGAGCTGTTTTTT
CDR3 protein: CASSFYGQTGELFF

V gene: TRBV3-1
clone size: few
CDR3 length: 14
J gene: TRBJ2-2
D gene: -
CDR3 DNA: TGTGCCAGCAGCCCTCCGAATCGTCCCGGGGAGCTGTTTTTT
CDR3 protein: CASSPPNRPGELFF

V gene: TRBV15
clone size: many
CDR3 length: 15
J gene: TRBJ2-7
D gene: -
CDR3 DNA: TGTGCCACCAGGCTCTACGGGGAGGCTAACTACGAGCAGTACTTC
CDR3 protein: CATRLYGEANYEQYF

V gene: TRBV3-1
clone size: few
CDR3 length: 14
J gene: TRBJ2-5
D gene: -
CDR3 DNA: TGTGCCAGCAGCCAGTCCTTGGCTGTTGAGACCCAGTACTTC
CDR3 protein: CASSQSLAVETQYF

V gene: TRBV29-1
clone size: -
CDR3 length: 14
J gene: TRBJ2-1
D gene: TRBD2
CDR3 DNA: TGCAGCGTTCGGACTAGCGGGAGTCCCAATGAGCAGTTCTTC
CDR3 protein: CSVRTSGSPNEQFF

V gene: TRBV4-3
clone size: -
CDR3 length: 12
J gene: TRBJ1-2
D gene: TRBD1
CDR3 DNA: TGCGCCAGCAGCCAAGGACAGGGGGGCTACACCTTC
CDR3 protein: CASSQGQGGYTF

V gene: TRBV20-1
clone size: -
CDR3 length: 13
J gene: TRBJ1-2
D gene: -
CDR3 DNA: TGCAGTGCTTGGACGCAGACCGTTGGCGGCTACACCTTC
CDR3 protein: CSAWTQTVGGYTF

V gene: TRBV5-1
clone size: -
CDR3 length: 13
J gene: TRBJ1-3
D gene: -
CDR3 DNA: TGCGCCAGCAGCTTGGAGGGACGGGACACCATATATTTT
CDR3 protein: CASSLEGRDTIYF

V gene: TRBV5-1
clone size: few
CDR3 length: 15
J gene: TRBJ2-7
D gene: TRBD2
CDR3 DNA: TGCGCCAGCAGCACCCGGACTAGCGGGTCCTACGAGCAGTACTTC
CDR3 protein: CASSTRTSGSYEQYF

V gene: TRBV6-1
clone size: few
CDR3 length: 15
J gene: TRBJ2-1
D gene: TRBD2
CDR3 DNA: TGTGCCAGCCAACCCCTTAGCGGGAGGTTGAATGAGCAGTTCTTC
CDR3 protein: CASQPLSGRLNEQFF

V gene: TRBV6-5
clone size: -
CDR3 length: 12
J gene: TRBJ2-7
D gene: -
CDR3 DNA: TGTGCCAGCAGAACTAGCAGCTACGAGCAGTACTTC
CDR3 protein: CASRTSSYEQYF

V gene: TRBV10-3
clone size: few
CDR3 length: 13
J gene: TRBJ2-1
D gene: TRBD2
CDR3 DNA: TGTGCCTCCAGTAGCGGGAGGGACGATGAGCAGTTCTTC
CDR3 protein: CASSSGRDDEQFF

V gene: TRBV5-1
clone size: -
CDR3 length: 16
J gene: TRBJ2-3
D gene: TRBD2
CDR3 DNA: TGCGCCAGCACCCGACGGGCGGGAGGGCCCACAGATACGCAGTATTTT
CDR3 protein: CASTRRAGGPTDTQYF

V gene: TRBV4-1
clone size: few
CDR3 length: 14
J gene: TRBJ2-7
D gene: -
CDR3 DNA: TGCGCCAGCAGCCACCGGGACCAGTTTTACGAGCAGTACTTC
CDR3 protein: CASSHRDQFYEQYF

V gene: TRBV7-8
clone size: few
CDR3 length: 14
J gene: TRBJ1-6
D gene: TRBD1
CDR3 DNA: TGTGCCAGCAGCCGGGGACAGTATAATTCACCCCTCCACTTT
CDR3 protein: CASSRGQYNSPLHF

V gene: TRBV5-1
clone size: many
CDR3 length: 14
J gene: TRBJ2-7
D gene: TRBD1
CDR3 DNA: TGCGCCAGCAGCTTGTTAGGGACAGGCGGCGAGCAGTACTTC
CDR3 protein: CASSLLGTGGEQYF

V gene: TRBV5-1
clone size: many
CDR3 length: 12
J gene: TRBJ1-4
D gene: -
CDR3 DNA: TGCGCCAGCAGCTTGGATGGTATTGATCTGTTTTTT
CDR3 protein: CASSLDGIDLFF

V gene: TRBV15
clone size: -
CDR3 length: 15
J gene: TRBJ2-7
D gene: TRBD2
CDR3 DNA: TGTGCCACCAGCAGAGAAACTAGCGCAACATACGAGCAGTACTTC
CDR3 protein: CATSRETSATYEQYF

V gene: TRBV28
clone size: many
CDR3 length: 15
J gene: TRBJ2-7
D gene: -
CDR3 DNA: TGTGCCAGCAGTTTTTCAGGGGCCCGCTCCTACGAGCAGTACTTC
CDR3 protein: CASSFSGARSYEQYF

V gene: TRBV10-3
clone size: many
CDR3 length: 14
J gene: TRBJ1-4
D gene: -
CDR3 DNA: TGTGCCATCAGTGATAGAGGTGGAATGGAAAAACTGTTTTTT
CDR3 protein: CAISDRGGMEKLFF

V gene: TRBV5-8
clone size: -
CDR3 length: 13
J gene: TRBJ2-7
D gene: -
CDR3 DNA: TGTGCCAGCAGCTTGGGGCGGCAATACGAGCAGTACTTC
CDR3 protein: CASSLGRQYEQYF